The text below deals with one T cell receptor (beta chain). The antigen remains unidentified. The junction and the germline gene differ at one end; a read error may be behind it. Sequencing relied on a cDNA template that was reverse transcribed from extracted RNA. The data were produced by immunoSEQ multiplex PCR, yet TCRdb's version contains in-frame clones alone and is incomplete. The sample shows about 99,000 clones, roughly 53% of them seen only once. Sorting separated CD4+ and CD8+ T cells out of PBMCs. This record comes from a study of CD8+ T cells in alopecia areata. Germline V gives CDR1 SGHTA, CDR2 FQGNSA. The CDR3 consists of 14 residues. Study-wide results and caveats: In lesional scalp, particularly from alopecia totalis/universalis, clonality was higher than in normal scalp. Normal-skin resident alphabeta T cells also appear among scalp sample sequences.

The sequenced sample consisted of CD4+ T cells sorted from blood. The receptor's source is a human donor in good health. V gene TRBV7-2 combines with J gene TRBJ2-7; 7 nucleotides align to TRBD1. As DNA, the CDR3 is TGTGCCAGCACCATGGGACAGACCTCCGACGAGCAGTACTTC. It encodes CASTMGQTSDEQYF. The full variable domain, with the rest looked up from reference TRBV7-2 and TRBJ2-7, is GAGVSQSPSNKVTEKGKDVELRCDPISGHTALYWYRQSLGQGLEFLIYFQGNSAPDKSGLPSDRFSAERTGGSVSTLTIQRTQQEDSAVYLCASTMGQTSDEQYFGPGTRLTVT.